This is a list of T cell receptor beta chains from one sample in a study of Graves' ophthalmopathy and Graves' hyperthyroidism. TCRdb used MiXCR to reprocess the multiplex PCR reads, holding one entry per CDR3 protein. The table lists approximately 460,000 distinct CDR3 sequences, around 14% of them singletons. Sequencing was done on a sample of blood. The receptor set was obtained from a woman in her 30s with Graves' ophthalmopathy. CDR3s include the opening cysteine and the closing phenylalanine or tryptophan.

v_gene: TRBV12-3/TRBV12-4; j_gene: TRBJ1-2; CDR3aa: CASGRPGSGYTF
v_gene: TRBV4-2; j_gene: TRBJ1-2; CDR3aa: CASSQYSFGQGRGGYTF
v_gene: TRBV28; j_gene: TRBJ2-3; CDR3aa: CASTPSGKTDTQYF
v_gene: TRBV12-3/TRBV12-4; j_gene: TRBJ2-5; CDR3aa: CASRKHAAGGLETQHF
v_gene: TRBV13; j_gene: TRBJ2-5; CDR3aa: CASSQTRKGTQYF
v_gene: TRBV4-1; j_gene: TRBJ2-5; CDR3aa: CASSQVVGGGETQYF
v_gene: TRBV12-3/TRBV12-4; j_gene: TRBJ1-2; CDR3aa: CASRRRTSPYGYTF
v_gene: TRBV10-3; j_gene: TRBJ2-5; CDR3aa: CAISESIFSQETQYF
v_gene: TRBV6-5; j_gene: TRBJ1-1; CDR3aa: CASSSGTVMNTEAFF
v_gene: TRBV5-1; j_gene: TRBJ1-1; CDR3aa: CASSLLRQNTEAFF
v_gene: TRBV20-1; j_gene: TRBJ2-7; CDR3aa: CSARRGPKTYEQYF
v_gene: TRBV6-1; j_gene: TRBJ1-1; CDR3aa: CASIARDTQGAFF
v_gene: TRBV7-3; j_gene: TRBJ2-2; CDR3aa: CASSRAGLGTGELFF
v_gene: TRBV2; j_gene: TRBJ2-5; CDR3aa: CASSKAGEGRETQYF
v_gene: TRBV12-3/TRBV12-4; j_gene: TRBJ2-7; CDR3aa: CASSYRLAGGPIEQYF
v_gene: TRBV11-3; j_gene: TRBJ1-2; CDR3aa: CASSLGGVDYGYTF
v_gene: TRBV15; j_gene: TRBJ2-5; CDR3aa: CATSREGGAGTQYF
v_gene: TRBV5-1; j_gene: TRBJ1-2; CDR3aa: CASALGTGEAGYTF
v_gene: TRBV6-5; j_gene: TRBJ2-7; CDR3aa: CASKGSARDFGEQYF
v_gene: TRBV6-1; j_gene: TRBJ1-5; CDR3aa: CASSDADENQPQHF
v_gene: TRBV6-1; j_gene: TRBJ1-6; CDR3aa: CASIGHPTNSPLHF
v_gene: TRBV2; j_gene: TRBJ2-7; CDR3aa: CASSEAGASASHKYEQYF
v_gene: TRBV6-1; j_gene: TRBJ1-5; CDR3aa: CASSALGTAPRPQHF
v_gene: TRBV10-3; j_gene: TRBJ2-7; CDR3aa: CAISASSYEQYF
v_gene: TRBV25-1; j_gene: TRBJ1-2; CDR3aa: CASSVVEFNYGYTF
v_gene: TRBV12-3/TRBV12-4; j_gene: TRBJ2-2; CDR3aa: CASSRSSFGELFF
v_gene: TRBV12-3/TRBV12-4; j_gene: TRBJ1-3; CDR3aa: CASSPGGLGRGNTIYF
v_gene: TRBV9; j_gene: TRBJ1-2; CDR3aa: CASSVGWTDNYGYTF
v_gene: TRBV24-1; j_gene: TRBJ2-5; CDR3aa: CATSDPSSGGETQYF
v_gene: TRBV6-5; j_gene: TRBJ1-5; CDR3aa: CASSRERNQPQHF
v_gene: TRBV13; j_gene: TRBJ2-3; CDR3aa: CASRSSGPYTDTQYF
v_gene: TRBV27; j_gene: TRBJ1-6; CDR3aa: CASRRQGGNSPLHF
v_gene: TRBV6-1; j_gene: TRBJ2-4; CDR3aa: CASSLAYRAKNIQYF
v_gene: TRBV30; j_gene: TRBJ2-7; CDR3aa: CAWSAGLYEQYF
v_gene: TRBV7-2; j_gene: TRBJ1-2; CDR3aa: CASSLAAGYGYTF
v_gene: TRBV6-5; j_gene: TRBJ2-2; CDR3aa: CASSYGVRRGNTGELFF
v_gene: TRBV10-3; j_gene: TRBJ1-5; CDR3aa: CAISESGTPRGQPQHF
v_gene: TRBV5-1; j_gene: TRBJ2-5; CDR3aa: CASSLVGLAEETQYF
v_gene: TRBV6-5; j_gene: TRBJ1-2; CDR3aa: CASSYVVGSNYGYTF
v_gene: TRBV11-1; j_gene: TRBJ2-7; CDR3aa: CASSPRQGSSAYEQYF
v_gene: TRBV5-1; j_gene: TRBJ1-1; CDR3aa: CASSLMGFGGGLNTEAFF